These 15 T cell receptor beta chains were all obtained from the same sample, sequenced in a study of control samples from healthy donors and cancer patients. The method was immunoSEQ multiplex PCR; TCRdb's version includes in-frame clones alone and lacks a portion of them. This repertoire shows almost 90,000 clones, roughly 86% found once; its top ten account for 21%. Sequencing was performed on blood. Receptor source: a young man in good health.

CDR3 bases: TGTGCCAGCAGCCCGCGAAGGGACTTGAACACCGGGGAGCTGTTTTTT. Translation gives CASSPRRDLNTGELFF. The genes are TRBV9 and TRBJ2-2; a possible D gene is TRBD2 (6 bases). Germline values: CDR1 SGDLS, CDR2 YYNGEE. This CDR3 contains 16 residues. Trimming took off 4 bases at V and 1 base at J, with 14 bases between the two ends.

The V and J genes are TRBV7-2 and TRBJ2-2; tentatively, D is TRBD1 or TRBD2 (5 bases each). Germline CDR1 SGHTA, CDR2 FQGNSA. V was shortened by 6 bases and J by 1 base, with 12 bases between the two germline ends. The CDR3 contains 15 residues. The CDR3 sequence: CASRRGAENTGELFF. DNA for the CDR3: TGTGCCAGCAGACGAGGGGCGGAGAACACCGGGGAGCTGTTTTTT.

The chain joins TRBV6-5 to TRBJ1-1; D uncertain. The CDR3 has 14 residues. Trimming stripped 2 bases from V and 4 bases from J, with 11 bases between. Germline V lookup: CDR1 MNHEY, CDR2 SVGAGI. CDR3: CASSYRPKSTEAFF. CDR3 nucleotides: TGTGCCAGCAGTTACCGACCCAAGAGCACTGAAGCTTTCTTT.

The rearrangement links TRBV28 to TRBJ1-2; no clear D gene. The germline V gene encodes CDR1 MDHEN and CDR2 SYDVKM. V lost 3 bases, J lost 4 bases, and 12 bases lay in between. This CDR3 has 14 amino acids. The chain's CDR3 is CASSFVTTAYGYTF. CDR3 DNA sequence: TGTGCCAGCAGTTTTGTAACAACCGCCTATGGCTACACCTTC.

The CDR3, as DNA: TGTGCCAGTAGGTCACAGGGGCCAGATACGCAGTATTTT. As protein: CASRSQGPDTQYF. This chain uses TRBV19 with TRBJ2-3; 7 nucleotides agree with TRBD1. The junction had 4 bases not matched to a gene; V was cut back by 6 bases and J by 4 bases. CDR1 and CDR2 from the germline V gene are LNHDA and SQIVND (reference sequence). The CDR3 runs to 13 residues.

The rearrangement uses TRBV7-8 and TRBJ2-3; 12 bases line up with TRBD2. J gave up 4 bases and V 5 bases, and 7 bases lay outside the gene matches. The CDR3 is 16 amino acids. CDR1 SGHVS and CDR2 FQNEAQ come from the germline V gene. The CDR3 loop is CASSIRTSGAADTQYF. CDR3 in DNA: TGTGCCAGCAGCATTCGGACTAGCGGGGCAGCAGATACGCAGTATTTT.

This chain joins TRBV19 and TRBJ2-5; D unresolved. Germline V CDR1 and CDR2: LNHDA, SQIVND (reference sequence). There are 12 residues in the CDR3. V was trimmed by 4 bases and J by 5 bases, leaving 8 bases between them. CDR3 bases: TGTGCCAGTAGTAGGCTGGGGGAGACCCAGTACTTC. Its protein product is CASSRLGETQYF.

This clone was observed a single time. This chain connects TRBV6-5 to TRBJ1-2; D ambiguous. The germline V and J ends were trimmed by 4 bases and 8 bases, with 20 bases remaining between them. CDR1 and CDR2 from the germline V gene are MNHEY and SVGAGI. The CDR3 totals 15 residues. As DNA, the CDR3 is TGTGCCAGCAGTTCCCCCGGTGCAGGATCTAAGGGCTACACCTTC. It codes for CASSSPGAGSKGYTF.

The genes are TRBV30 and TRBJ1-1, with D tentatively TRBD1 (5 bases). With 5 bases removed from V and 5 bases from J, the gap between germline ends came to 21 bases. Germline values: CDR1 GTSNPN, CDR2 SVGIG (reference sequence). This CDR3 comprises 15 residues. The chain's CDR3 is CAWAPMAGLGTEAFF. CDR3 DNA sequence: TGTGCCTGGGCCCCCATGGCAGGGTTAGGGACTGAAGCTTTCTTT.

The J gene is TRBJ2-1, the V gene TRBV5-1, with unresolved D. The CDR3 covers 15 residues. V lost 4 bases and J lost 1, with 12 bases in between. The germline gives CDR1 SGHRS, CDR2 YFSETQ. The CDR3 coding sequence is TGCGCCAGCAGCCCTGCGGCTAGGTCCTACAATGAGCAGTTCTTC. It yields the protein CASSPAARSYNEQFF.

The CDR3 sequence: CASSAQGPSSYGYTF. For the CDR3, the DNA is TGTGCCAGCAGCGCCCAGGGACCGAGTAGCTATGGCTACACCTTC. V is TRBV9 and J is TRBJ1-2; D may be TRBD1 (5 bases). This CDR3 is 15 amino acids long. V was pared by 3 bases and J by 4 bases, with 16 bases between. Germline V lookup: CDR1 SGDLS, CDR2 YYNGEE.

DNA for the CDR3: TGTGCCAGCAGTCTAGCGGGGGGGCCCCCAGATACGCAGTATTTT. Translation gives CASSLAGGPPDTQYF. The chain has TRBV27 and TRBJ2-3; 12 bases match TRBD2. This CDR3 has 15 residues. Losses at the gene ends were 5 bases for V and 4 bases for J; bases not matched to a gene: 4. Germline-derived CDR1 and CDR2 are MNHEY and SMNVEV (reference sequence).

This chain links TRBV3-1 (or the pseudogene TRBV3-2) with TRBJ1-2; D unclear. V gave up 0 bases and J gave up 0 bases, with 8 bases separating them. CDR1 is LGHDT, CDR2 YNNKEL, per germline (reference sequence). The CDR3 extends over 15 amino acids. As DNA, the CDR3 is TGTGCCAGCAGCCAAGATTCCGGGCCTAACTATGGCTACACCTTC. Its translation: CASSQDSGPNYGYTF.

The V and J genes are TRBV4-1 and TRBJ1-1; D might be TRBD1 (5 bases). Germline V gene data show CDR1 as MGHRA and CDR2 as YSYEKL. The CDR3 totals 14 residues. The ends were cut back, 4 bases at V and 0 bases at J, with 9 bases in the middle. CDR3 protein: CASSPRGMNTEAFF. For the CDR3, the DNA is TGCGCCAGCAGCCCGAGGGGTATGAACACTGAAGCTTTCTTT.

J is TRBJ2-5 and V is TRBV24-1; unclear D gene. Trimming removed 4 bases at V and 3 bases at J, with 8 bases between. Germline V lookup: CDR1 KGHDR, CDR2 SFDVKD. The CDR3 is made up of 13 amino acids. The CDR3 loop reads CATSDGPEETQYF. The CDR3, as DNA: TGTGCCACCAGTGACGGACCCGAAGAGACCCAGTACTTC.